This T cell receptor (beta chain) appears in the sequencing data of a study of T cells after yellow fever vaccination. As for the study in general: Low-cell-number fractions underwent preparation using SMART-Seq v4 Ultra Low Input. Regarding the study as a whole: Contamination by abundant bulk-population clonotypes could be present in FACS-sorted repertoires.

Comment on this clonotype: Its antigen is not known.

TCRdb redid the calling of the 5' RACE reads with MiXCR, one entry per CDR3 protein. The data show about 120,000 distinct CDR3 sequences, over 12% seen once. There are 14 residues in the CDR3. The V end lost 0 bases, the J end lost 12 bases, and 15 bases lay between the germline ends. From germline, CDR1 is MGHRA and CDR2 YSYEKL. Sequenced here: CD8+ T cells sorted from PBMCs, sampled 5 days after the yellow fever booster vaccination. The clonotype was recovered from a man between 18 and 29 years old who received the YFV17D yellow fever vaccine. The rearrangement links TRBV4-1 to TRBJ2-1; D may be TRBD2 (7 bases). The CDR3 spells CASSQDPGGEGQFF. The CDR3 region has the DNA TGCGCCAGCAGCCAAGATCCGGGGGGCGAGGGGCAGTTCTTC.